This is a list of T cell receptor beta chains from one sample in a study of T cells after yellow fever vaccination. TCRdb re-called the 5' RACE reads with MiXCR, one entry per CDR3 protein. The repertoire holds approximately 300,000 distinct CDR3 sequences, with around 11% as singletons. The sample consisted of CD4+ T cells sorted from PBMCs, taken 45 days after the yellow fever booster vaccination. These receptors were taken from a man between 18 and 29 years old who received the YFV17D yellow fever vaccine. The CDR3 runs from the conserved cysteine through the conserved F or W. Fields, in order: clone size, J gene, V gene, CDR3 protein. Size is stated for part of the rows, as once, few or many counts, or as a class when the clone is expanded.

abundance: -; j_gene: TRBJ2-3; v_gene: TRBV20-1; CDR3aa: CSASWGTGTDTQYF
abundance: many; j_gene: TRBJ1-6; v_gene: TRBV5-1; CDR3aa: CASSLVMESSPLHF
abundance: many; j_gene: TRBJ2-1; v_gene: TRBV11-2; CDR3aa: CASSLNRNEQFF
abundance: -; j_gene: TRBJ2-3; v_gene: TRBV5-1; CDR3aa: CASSPQGRSDTQYF
abundance: few; j_gene: TRBJ1-3; v_gene: TRBV7-2; CDR3aa: CASSSRQAISGNTIYF
abundance: few; j_gene: TRBJ2-3; v_gene: TRBV7-3; CDR3aa: CASSPYGAAGTDTQYF
abundance: few; j_gene: TRBJ2-5; v_gene: TRBV6-6; CDR3aa: CASSSTGQETQYF
abundance: -; j_gene: TRBJ1-1; v_gene: TRBV7-2; CDR3aa: CASSLLQGMSEAFF
abundance: -; j_gene: TRBJ2-3; v_gene: TRBV24-1; CDR3aa: CATSDGGGQDTQYF
abundance: -; j_gene: TRBJ2-5; v_gene: TRBV7-9; CDR3aa: CASSGLRLGRETQYF
abundance: -; j_gene: TRBJ1-2; v_gene: TRBV12-3/TRBV12-4; CDR3aa: CASSPQGAGETNYGYTF
abundance: -; j_gene: TRBJ2-5; v_gene: TRBV12-3/TRBV12-4; CDR3aa: CASILQGVDETQYF
abundance: -; j_gene: TRBJ2-1; v_gene: TRBV7-2; CDR3aa: CASSLLTGTSGDEQFF
abundance: -; j_gene: TRBJ1-4; v_gene: TRBV6-1; CDR3aa: CVSSEGTPKLFF
abundance: few; j_gene: TRBJ1-2; v_gene: TRBV20-1; CDR3aa: CSARAGQTLGYTF
abundance: few; j_gene: TRBJ2-3; v_gene: TRBV5-6; CDR3aa: CASSLSQGASDTQYF
abundance: -; j_gene: TRBJ1-1; v_gene: TRBV29-1; CDR3aa: CSGGGRSPEAFF
abundance: few; j_gene: TRBJ1-4; v_gene: TRBV4-3; CDR3aa: CASSQVQGTSTNEKLFF
abundance: -; j_gene: TRBJ1-1; v_gene: TRBV6-6; CDR3aa: CASSYLNTEAFF
abundance: -; j_gene: TRBJ1-6; v_gene: TRBV6-5; CDR3aa: CASSRGRGWGPLHF
abundance: few; j_gene: TRBJ1-1; v_gene: TRBV5-1; CDR3aa: CASRDGADTEAFF
abundance: -; j_gene: TRBJ1-4; v_gene: TRBV9; CDR3aa: CASTRTGGNEKLFF
abundance: -; j_gene: TRBJ2-7; v_gene: TRBV5-1; CDR3aa: CASSTERGSGEQYF
abundance: -; j_gene: TRBJ1-1; v_gene: TRBV4-3; CDR3aa: CASSQDRGLGAFF
abundance: -; j_gene: TRBJ2-6; v_gene: TRBV4-3; CDR3aa: CASSRAFGDRVSGANVLTF
abundance: -; j_gene: TRBJ1-3; v_gene: TRBV9; CDR3aa: CASSVAPGNSGNTIYF
abundance: few; j_gene: TRBJ1-5; v_gene: TRBV6-6; CDR3aa: CASSYSGDQPQHF
abundance: -; j_gene: TRBJ2-3; v_gene: TRBV6-2/TRBV6-3; CDR3aa: CASRVDRVFGDTQYF
abundance: -; j_gene: TRBJ2-5; v_gene: TRBV7-9; CDR3aa: CASSLGSLATETQYF
abundance: -; j_gene: TRBJ1-4; v_gene: TRBV12-3/TRBV12-4; CDR3aa: CASRGGRGNEKLFF
abundance: few; j_gene: TRBJ2-4; v_gene: TRBV7-2; CDR3aa: CASSPDRDRRGQYF
abundance: -; j_gene: TRBJ1-2; v_gene: TRBV6-2/TRBV6-3; CDR3aa: CASSYERTRDGYTF
abundance: -; j_gene: TRBJ1-1; v_gene: TRBV20-1; CDR3aa: CSARGPGQGLNTEAFF
abundance: -; j_gene: TRBJ2-5; v_gene: TRBV7-3; CDR3aa: CASSRGQKETQYF
abundance: few; j_gene: TRBJ1-1; v_gene: TRBV15; CDR3aa: CATSRDPGQGNTEAFF
abundance: many; j_gene: TRBJ2-1; v_gene: TRBV5-1; CDR3aa: CASIEANEQFF
abundance: many; j_gene: TRBJ2-1; v_gene: TRBV7-8; CDR3aa: CASSPGVQDEQFF